What follows is one T cell receptor (beta chain) and its context. These data come from a study of blood T cells in healthy people across ages. This CDR3 is built from 15 residues. CDR1 is MDHEN and CDR2 is SYDVKM in the germline V gene. With a J-beta primer mix and a sample-barcoded 5' primer, a second PCR ran roughly 7 to 11 cycles. All cDNA molecules were each tagged by a template-switch adaptor with 12 random nucleotides. TCRdb ran MiXCR on the 5' RACE reads and lists one entry per CDR3 protein. The sample yields approximately 770,000 distinct CDR3 sequences, 58% seen once. The V call is TRBV28, the J call TRBJ2-5, with D possibly being TRBD2 (6 bases). The closer fit of TRBJ2-7 to the DNA end suggests the J call may be wrong. The sequence was obtained from a man aged 25-45 years in good health. The sequenced material came from blood. CDR3 sequence reads: CASSWSIGGRSEQYF. For the CDR3, the DNA is TGTGCCAGCAGTTGGTCTATCGGGGGTCGGAGCGAGCAGTACTTC.